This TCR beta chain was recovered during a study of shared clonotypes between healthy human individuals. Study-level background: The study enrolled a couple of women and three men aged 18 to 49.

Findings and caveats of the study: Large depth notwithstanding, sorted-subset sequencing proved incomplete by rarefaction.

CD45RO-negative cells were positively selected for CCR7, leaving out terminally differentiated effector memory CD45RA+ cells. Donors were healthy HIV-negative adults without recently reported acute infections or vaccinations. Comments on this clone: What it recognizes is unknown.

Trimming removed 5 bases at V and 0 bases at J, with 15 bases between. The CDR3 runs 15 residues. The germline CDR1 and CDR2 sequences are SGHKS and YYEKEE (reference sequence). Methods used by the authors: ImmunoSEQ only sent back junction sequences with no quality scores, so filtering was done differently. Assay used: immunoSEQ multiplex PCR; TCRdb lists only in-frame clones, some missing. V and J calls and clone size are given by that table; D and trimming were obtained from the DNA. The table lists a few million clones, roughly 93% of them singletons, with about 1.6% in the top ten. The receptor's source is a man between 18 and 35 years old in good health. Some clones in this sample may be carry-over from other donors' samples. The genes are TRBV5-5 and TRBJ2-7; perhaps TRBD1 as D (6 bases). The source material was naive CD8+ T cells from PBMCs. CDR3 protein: CASRLRTVNSYEQYF. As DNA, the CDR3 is TGTGCCAGCAGACTACGGACAGTCAACTCCTACGAGCAGTACTTC.